The 6 T cell receptor beta chains given below trace back to one sample, sequenced in a study of beta chain features in type 1 diabetes. Expressed TCRB transcripts got sequenced, as all isolated RNA was reverse transcribed. Sequencing used immunoSEQ multiplex PCR; TCRdb keeps in-frame clones, though not all of them. This sample yields around 240,000 clones, of which 68% are seen a single time; approximately 0.053% belongs to the top ten. The specimen was naive CD4+ T cells from blood. The source of these receptors is a man aged 25-45 years in good health.

On this clone: The junction shows a germline mismatch at one end, possibly a read error. The genes are TRBV20-1 and TRBJ1-4, with a weak D call TRBD1 (5 bases). This CDR3 is built from 11 residues. Germline CDR1 is DFQATT and CDR2 is SNEGSKA (reference sequence). In nucleotides, the CDR3 is TGCAGTGCCAGAGAGGGGGAAAAACTGTTTTTT. This encodes CSAREGEKLFF.

The chain employs TRBV29-1 and TRBJ2-1; weak D call: TRBD2 (6 bases). Germline CDR1 and CDR2: SQVTM and ANQGSEA. Trimming stripped 3 bases from V and 2 bases from J, with 11 bases between. This CDR3 region has 14 residues. In nucleotides, the CDR3 is TGCAGCGTTGAGGGGAGGCAAGCCTACAATGAGCAGTTCTTC. Its protein product is CSVEGRQAYNEQFF.

This chain joins TRBV29-1 and TRBJ1-4; D uncertain. The germline CDR1 and CDR2 sequences are SQVTM and ANQGSEA. V gave up 0 bases and J gave up 8 bases, with 7 bases separating them. The CDR3 contains 12 residues. As DNA, the CDR3 is TGCAGCGTTGAAGATCGGGAGGAAAAACTGTTTTTT. This gives the protein CSVEDREEKLFF. The full variable domain, its missing parts supplied by reference TRBV29-1 and TRBJ1-4, is SAVISQKPSRDICQRGTSLTIQCQVDSQVTMMFWYRQQPGQSLTLIATANQGSEATYESGFVIDKFPISRPNLTFSTLTVSNMSPEDSSIYLCSVEDREEKLFFGSGTQLSVL.

In its sample, this clone was seen once. As DNA, the CDR3 is TGCAGCGTTAGGCGGGGGGGATACAATGAGCAGTTCTTC. It is translated as CSVRRGGYNEQFF. This chain connects TRBV29-1 to TRBJ2-1, with TRBD2 identical over 9 bases. Unmatched junction bases numbered 3, after V lost 5 bases and J lost 4 bases. The CDR3 totals 13 residues. The V gene's germline CDR1 is SQVTM and CDR2 ANQGSEA.

The table lists this clone with a count of one. This CDR3 is also generated by other DNA sequences in the sample. The chain recombines TRBV30 with TRBJ2-1; D is possibly TRBD1 or TRBD2 (6 bases each). Per the germline V gene, CDR1 is GTSNPN and CDR2 is SVGIG (reference sequence). Trimming removed 8 bases at V and 8 bases at J, with 16 bases between. The CDR3 runs 12 residues. CDR3 in amino acids: CARSDRRDEQFF. The DNA for the CDR3 is TGTGCCCGGTCTGACAGGAGGGATGAGCAGTTCTTC. The full variable domain, in which reference TRBV30 and TRBJ2-1 provide the parts outside the CDR3, is SQTIHQWPATLVQPVGSPLSLECTVEGTSNPNLYWYRQAAGRGLQLLFYSVGIGQISSEVPQNLSASRPQDRQFILSSKKLLLSDSGFYLCARSDRRDEQFFGPGTRLTVL.

V usage is TRBV15 and J usage is TRBJ2-3; 7 bases fit TRBD1. Trimming removed 2 bases from V and 5 bases from J; junction bases left unmatched: 10. Germline loops: CDR1 LNHNV, CDR2 YYDKDF (reference sequence). The CDR3 extends over 16 amino acids. The CDR3 DNA is TGTGCCACCAGCAGAAAAAGGGACAGCCTGCGAGATACGCAGTATTTT. Translation gives CATSRKRDSLRDTQYF.